Sequencing of this TCR beta chain was carried out in a study of blood T cell repertoires in COVID-19. Across the study: The United States, Italy and Spain supplied acute and convalescent COVID-19 samples. From T cells, B-cell-depleted T cells, or PBMCs came the material, which was cDNA or gDNA.

This clone appeared a single time. Germline V gene data show CDR1 as SEHNR and CDR2 as FQNEAQ (reference sequence). The length of the CDR3 is 13 residues. The ends were cut back, 5 bases at V and 3 bases at J, with 7 bases in the middle. How the authors handled the data: For nucleated cells, counts were estimated from reference gene primer amplification. Using immunoSEQ multiplex PCR, the repertoire was profiled, and TCRdb retains in-frame clones only, with some absent. V, J and clone size are taken as reported in that table, and D and trimming were inferred from the DNA itself. There are around 200,000 clones in the sample; roughly 87% occur only once, and around 6.1% lies in the top ten.

The clonotype originates from a woman aged 40-49 years with acute or convalescent COVID-19. Material for sequencing was peripheral blood. The V gene is TRBV7-9, the J gene TRBJ2-2; no clear D. The DNA of the CDR3 is TGTGCCAGCAGCGAACAGTACACCGGGGAGCTGTTTTTT. Encoded protein: CASSEQYTGELFF.